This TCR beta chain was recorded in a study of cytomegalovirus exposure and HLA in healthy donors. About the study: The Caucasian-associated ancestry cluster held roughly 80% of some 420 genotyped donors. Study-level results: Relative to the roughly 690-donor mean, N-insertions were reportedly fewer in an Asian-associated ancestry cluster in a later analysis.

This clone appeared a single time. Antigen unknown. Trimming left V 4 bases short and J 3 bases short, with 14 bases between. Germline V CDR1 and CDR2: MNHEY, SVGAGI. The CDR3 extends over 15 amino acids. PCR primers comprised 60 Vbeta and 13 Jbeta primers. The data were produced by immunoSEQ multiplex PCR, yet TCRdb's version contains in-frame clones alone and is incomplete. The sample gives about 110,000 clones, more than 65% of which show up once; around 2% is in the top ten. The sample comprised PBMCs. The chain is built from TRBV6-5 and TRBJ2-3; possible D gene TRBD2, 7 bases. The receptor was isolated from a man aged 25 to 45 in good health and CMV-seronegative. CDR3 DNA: TGTGCCAGCAGTTGGCGGGGGCCAAGGACAGATACGCAGTATTTT. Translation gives CASSWRGPRTDTQYF.